The 21 T cell receptor beta chains in this list originate from one sample, sequenced in a study of Graves' ophthalmopathy and Graves' hyperthyroidism (dated by TCRdb to between 2018 and 2020). Sequencing used an Illumina HiSeq 2000. For repertoire sequencing, the TCR beta CDR3 regions were amplified from RNA transcripts. HTBI primers and the Qiagen OneStep RT-PCR kit were used in a first-round RT-PCR, which was followed by a second-round multiplex PCR, size selection and purification. The public reads were reprocessed in TCRdb via fastp at Q25 and MiXCR, keeping in-frame beta chains. CDR3 protein duplicates are merged, each entry listing the most common genes and DNA. Recorded for this sample are about 340,000 distinct CDR3 sequences; under 20% of them occurred a single time. Together, the top ten hold more than 9% of the sample. The sequenced sample was peripheral blood. Source of these receptors: an adult man with Graves' ophthalmopathy.

This clonotype was recorded many times. The V and J genes are TRBV5-1 and TRBJ2-5; D may be TRBD1 (7 bases). The CDR3 runs 16 residues. CDR1 SGHRS and CDR2 YFSETQ come from the germline V gene. The ends were cut back, 0 bases at V and 3 bases at J, with 15 bases in the middle. For the CDR3, the DNA is TGCGCCAGCAGCTTGGTGCCCCAGGGGGAGGAAGAGACCCAGTACTTC. It yields the protein CASSLVPQGEEETQYF.

This clonotype appeared a few times. The junction does not match germline at one end; this may be a read error. The J gene is TRBJ2-2, the V gene TRBV7-8, with a possible D match to TRBD2 (6 bases). This CDR3 is built from 17 residues. The germline V gene encodes CDR1 SGHVS and CDR2 FQNEAQ. Here the CDR3 reads CASSSQGTIEIGGELYF. CDR3 coding DNA: TGTGCCAGCAGTTCTCAGGGCACTATCGAGATAGGCGGGGAGCTGTATTTT.

This clonotype was recorded many times. This chain connects TRBV6-1 to TRBJ2-7; TRBD2 agrees at 11 bases. The CDR3 consists of 15 residues. Germline V gives CDR1 MNHNS, CDR2 SASEGT. The junction had 6 bases not matched to a gene; V was cut back by 5 bases and J by 3 bases. The CDR3 protein is CASSPSSGGLYEQYF. As DNA, the CDR3 is TGTGCCAGCAGTCCGTCTAGCGGGGGGCTCTACGAGCAGTACTTC.

This clonotype was detected ten times or more. The J gene is TRBJ2-7, the V gene TRBV7-8, with 12 bases matching TRBD2. The CDR3 sequence is 15 residues long. Trimming cost V 0 bases and J 5 bases; bases outside gene matches: 2. Germline V lookup: CDR1 SGHVS, CDR2 FQNEAQ. Here the CDR3 reads CASSLAPSGRDEQYF. The CDR3, as DNA: TGTGCCAGCAGCTTAGCGCCTAGCGGGAGGGACGAGCAGTACTTC. Together with reference TRBV7-8 and TRBJ2-7, the CDR3 gives the full variable domain: GAGVSQSPRYKVAKRGQDVALRCDPISGHVSLFWYQQALGQGPEFLTYFQNEAQLDKSGLPSDRFFAERPEGSVSTLKIQRTQQEDSAVYLCASSLAPSGRDEQYFGPGTRLTVT.

The chain is built from TRBV27 and TRBJ1-1; D ambiguous. CDR1 and CDR2 (germline): MNHEY, SMNVEV (reference sequence). Trimming removed 8 bases at V and 1 base at J, with 8 bases between. The CDR3 consists of 12 residues. The CDR3 is CASREENTEAFF. CDR3 DNA sequence: TGTGCCAGCCGCGAGGAGAACACTGAAGCTTTCTTT.

On this clonotype itself: One base away lies a much larger clone, so this may be a sequencing read error. The chain recombines TRBV20-1 with TRBJ2-2; possible D gene TRBD2, 6 bases. V dropped 6 bases and J dropped 2 bases, with 22 bases sitting between them. CDR1 and CDR2 (germline): DFQATT, SNEGSKA (reference sequence). The CDR3 contains 17 residues. CDR3 nucleotide sequence: TGCAGTGCCAGCCTCGTCCGCGGGGACTTAAACACCGGGGAGCTGTTTTTT. This codes for CSASLVRGDLNTGELFF.

In its sample, this clonotype was seen many times. This sequence joins TRBV30 and TRBJ1-6, with D hard to call. Germline CDR1 and CDR2: GTSNPN and SVGIG (reference sequence). This CDR3 region has 13 residues. Between the trimmed V and J ends, which lost 4 bases and 6 bases, there was a span of 10 bases. The CDR3 DNA is TGTGCCTGGACCAACAATGCTAATTCACCCCTCCACTTT. It encodes CAWTNNANSPLHF.

The V and J genes are TRBV5-1 and TRBJ2-7, with 10 positions matching TRBD2. With V trimmed by 1 base and J by 0 bases, 4 bases remained unmatched. The CDR3 has 16 residues. Germline CDR1 reads SGHRS; CDR2 reads YFSETQ. CDR3 DNA sequence: TGCGCCAGCAGCTTGTTAACTAGCGGGGTCTCCTACGAGCAGTACTTC. It is translated as CASSLLTSGVSYEQYF.

This clonotype has ten or more counts. The chain is built from TRBV24-1 and TRBJ1-3; D unresolved. The CDR3 sequence is 13 residues long. V lost 2 bases and J 4 bases, leaving 5 bases between the germline ends. Germline V gene lookup returns CDR1 KGHDR and CDR2 SFDVKD. CDR3 protein: CATSDWRGNTIYF. CDR3 bases: TGTGCCACCAGTGATTGGAGAGGAAACACCATATATTTT.

This clonotype was found many times. The genes are TRBV2 and TRBJ1-2, with D unresolved. This CDR3 contains 12 residues. V was cut by 1 base and J by 8 bases, with 8 bases left in between. Germline V CDR1 and CDR2: SNHLY, FYNNEI. CDR3 DNA: TGTGCCAGCAGTGAAGAAGCAGTCGGCTACACCTTC. Translation: CASSEEAVGYTF.

Many counts were recorded for this clonotype. The chain links TRBV14 to TRBJ1-1; no clear D. The CDR3 is made up of 14 amino acids. The V and J ends lost 1 base and 2 bases respectively, with 8 bases between them. CDR1 SGHDN and CDR2 FVKESK come from the germline V gene. The CDR3 loop is CASSQVRVNTEAFF. The CDR3 DNA reads as TGTGCCAGCAGCCAAGTGAGGGTTAACACTGAAGCTTTCTTT.

V usage is TRBV11-2 and J usage is TRBJ2-5; D is possibly TRBD2 (7 bases). This CDR3 is built from 16 residues. Germline-derived CDR1 and CDR2 are SGHAT and FQNNGV. V was cut by 5 bases and J by 5 bases, with 21 bases left in between. The CDR3 bases are TGTGCCAGCAGCCCCTTTGCGGGAGTAAGGGGGGAGACCCAGTACTTC. This encodes CASSPFAGVRGETQYF.

This clonotype was counted only a few times. The CDR3 loop reads CAWSPSGLYSTRSQPQHF. The CDR3 nucleotides read TGTGCCTGGAGTCCTTCTGGTTTGTATTCCACCCGGAGTCAGCCCCAGCATTTT. The chain couples TRBV30 to TRBJ1-5; D is unresolved. Germline V gene sequence: CDR1 GTSNPN, CDR2 SVGIG (reference sequence). V was pared by 2 bases and J by 6 bases, with 26 bases between. CDR3 size: 18 residues.

This clonotype was picked up many times. The V gene is TRBV5-1, the J gene TRBJ1-1; D might be TRBD1 (5 bases). Trimming left V 5 bases short and J 8 bases short, with 16 bases between. The CDR3 consists of 13 residues. Looked up from germline, CDR1 is SGHRS and CDR2 is YFSETQ. The CDR3 loop is CASRTAGGHEAFF. The CDR3 DNA is TGCGCCAGCAGGACAGCGGGCGGGCACGAAGCTTTCTTT. The full variable domain, in which reference TRBV5-1 and TRBJ1-1 provide the parts outside the CDR3, is KAGVTQTPRYLIKTRGQQVTLSCSPISGHRSVSWYQQTPGQGLQFLFEYFSETQRNKGNFPGRFSGRQFSNSRSEMNVSTLELGDSALYLCASRTAGGHEAFFGQGTRLTVV.

The table lists this clonotype with many counts. The chain uses TRBV6-2 or TRBV6-3 and TRBJ2-7; 9 bases are a match to TRBD2. This CDR3 region has 14 residues. Germline values: CDR1 MNHEY, CDR2 SVGEGT. Trimming took 10 bases from V and 2 from J; bases not matched to a gene: 9. The CDR3 region has the DNA TGTGCCACGGAGCGGGAGGCCCCCCCCTACGAGCAGTACTTC. Residues: CATEREAPPYEQYF.

The chain is built from TRBV30 and TRBJ2-7; the match to TRBD2 covers 14 bases. CDR1 and CDR2 from the germline V gene are GTSNPN and SVGIG (reference sequence). Trimming took 2 bases from V and 6 from J; bases not matched to a gene: 6. This CDR3 is 15 amino acids long. CDR3 protein: CAWSPGTSGSGEQYF. In DNA, the CDR3 is TGTGCCTGGAGTCCCGGGACTAGCGGGAGCGGCGAGCAGTACTTC.

This clonotype came up many times. The chain employs TRBV27 and TRBJ1-2; D is unresolved. Germline V gene sequence: CDR1 MNHEY, CDR2 SMNVEV (reference sequence). The V end lost 3 bases, the J end lost 2 bases, and 13 bases lay between the germline ends. There are 15 residues in the CDR3. The CDR3 loop is CASSFRTDVNYGYTF. The CDR3 DNA reads as TGTGCCAGCAGTTTCCGGACGGACGTCAACTATGGCTACACCTTC.

The sample holds many counts of this clonotype. The gene calls are TRBV2 and TRBJ1-1, with TRBD1 matching 8 bases. The germline V gene encodes CDR1 SNHLY and CDR2 FYNNEI. There are 19 residues in the CDR3. With 0 bases clipped from V and 4 bases from J, the junction kept 16 bases outside the gene matches. CDR3 amino acids: CASSEADQGAMGYITEAFF. In DNA form, the CDR3 reads TGTGCCAGCAGTGAAGCGGATCAGGGGGCCATGGGATACATCACTGAAGCTTTCTTT.

This clonotype was observed at least ten times. The gene calls are TRBV5-1 and TRBJ1-1; D possibly corresponds to TRBD1 (6 bases). The germline CDR1 and CDR2 sequences are SGHRS and YFSETQ. Trimming stripped 0 bases from V and 4 bases from J, with 16 bases between. The CDR3 spans 16 residues. The CDR3 reads CASSLVQGRGPTEAFF. In DNA, the CDR3 is TGCGCCAGCAGCTTGGTACAGGGAAGAGGTCCCACTGAAGCTTTCTTT.

The sample holds a few counts of this clonotype. The rearrangement uses TRBV4-2 and TRBJ1-1; D is perhaps TRBD1 (6 bases). V dropped 4 bases and J dropped 4 bases, with 16 bases sitting between them. The germline CDR1 and CDR2 sequences are LGHNA and YNFKEQ. The CDR3 spans 15 residues. CDR3 sequence: CASSPLGGGSTEAFF. CDR3 DNA: TGTGCCAGCAGCCCTCTCGGGGGGGGCTCCACTGAAGCTTTCTTT.

This clonotype has a count of ten or more. The V call is TRBV5-1, the J call TRBJ1-1, with D uncertain. V shed 0 bases and J shed 3 bases, with 9 bases lying between them. Germline V lookup: CDR1 SGHRS, CDR2 YFSETQ. CDR3 length equals 14 residues. CDR3: CASSLEGMYTEAFF. As DNA, the CDR3 is TGCGCCAGCAGCTTGGAGGGTATGTACACTGAAGCTTTCTTT. Variable domain in full (rest from reference TRBV5-1 and TRBJ1-1): KAGVTQTPRYLIKTRGQQVTLSCSPISGHRSVSWYQQTPGQGLQFLFEYFSETQRNKGNFPGRFSGRQFSNSRSEMNVSTLELGDSALYLCASSLEGMYTEAFFGQGTRLTVV.